This TCR beta chain originates from a study of blood T cell repertoires in COVID-19. V shed 4 bases and J 1 base; nucleotides not matched to a gene: 0. CDR3 length: 14 residues. Germline loops: CDR1 KGHSH, CDR2 LQKENI. Seattle patients were enrolled during active infection and followed longitudinally. As originally analysed: Amplified reference gene primers provided the basis for estimating nucleated cell counts. Sequencing was performed with immunoSEQ multiplex PCR; in TCRdb, only in-frame clones are kept and a portion is missing. The V and J calls and clone size are taken from that table; D and trimming were inferred from the DNA. This sample has around 430,000 clones; about nine tenths occur once, and the top ten carry roughly 12%.

This clonotype was obtained from a woman aged 50 to 60 with COVID-19, enrolled during active disease. Sequencing was performed on peripheral blood. The genes are TRBV18 and TRBJ1-4, with TRBD1 identical over 7 bases. CDR3 nucleotides: TGTGCCAGCTCACGGGACAGAACTAATGAAAAACTGTTTTTT. It translates to CASSRDRTNEKLFF. The entire variable domain, with the rest obtained from reference TRBV18 and TRBJ1-4, is as follows: NAGVMQNPRHLVRRRGQEARLRCSPMKGHSHVYWYRQLPEEGLKFMVYLQKENIIDESGMPKERFSAEFPKEGPSILRIQQVVRGDSAAYFCASSRDRTNEKLFFGSGTQLSVL.